This is a list of T cell receptor beta chains from one sample in a study of blood T cell repertoires in COVID-19. The assay was immunoSEQ multiplex PCR, and TCRdb's table has in-frame clones only and misses some. Of around 61,000 clones listed, about 81% were seen once; the top ten hold less than 20%. Sequenced material: peripheral blood. The receptors were gathered from a man older than 75 with acute or convalescent COVID-19. Both conserved end residues are part of each CDR3. D genes are given only for firm matches. Only part of the rows carry a size: once, few, many, or a class if the clone is expanded.

d_call	v_call	clone_size	j_call	cdr3_nt	cdr3_aa
.	TRBV27	.	TRBJ2-2	TGTGCCAGCACCTCGGGGAAGAACACCGGGGAGCTGTTTTTT	CASTSGKNTGELFF
TRBD1	TRBV7-2	.	TRBJ1-3	TGTGCCAGCAGCTTAGCGGCCACAGGGGGAAGAAACACCATATATTTT	CASSLAATGGRNTIYF
.	TRBV28	.	TRBJ1-3	TGTGCCAGCAAAGGCACAGGATCTGGAAACACCATATATTTT	CASKGTGSGNTIYF
.	TRBV7-2	.	TRBJ1-1	TGTGCCAGCAGCTTAGGTCTGCAGCGAGAAGCTTTCTTT	CASSLGLQREAFF
TRBD1	TRBV6-6	once	TRBJ1-2	TGTGCCAGCAGGGGACAGGAAAATAACTATGGCTACACCTTC	CASRGQENNYGYTF
TRBD1	TRBV9	.	TRBJ1-3	TGTGCCAGCAGCGACAGGGACAGCTCTGGAAACACCATATATTTT	CASSDRDSSGNTIYF
.	TRBV5-6	.	TRBJ2-7	TGTGCCAGCAGCCCCGGGGGGCCAGGGTCACAGTACTTC	CASSPGGPGSQYF
TRBD1	TRBV4-3	.	TRBJ1-2	TGCGCCAGCAGCCGCAACCGGGGACAGGGGTATGGCTACACCTTC	CASSRNRGQGYGYTF
.	TRBV5-1	.	TRBJ2-3	TGCGCCAGCAGCTTCACTTCGGGGGATACGCAGTATTTT	CASSFTSGDTQYF
.	TRBV3-1/TRBV3-2	.	TRBJ1-2	TGTGCCAGCAGCGATGTAACAGACAGAGTCTATGGCTACACCTTC	CASSDVTDRVYGYTF
TRBD1	TRBV5-1	.	TRBJ2-7	TGCGCCAGCAGCTTCTCTGGACAGGGGCGGGACGAGCAGTACTTC	CASSFSGQGRDEQYF